These 18 T cell receptor beta chains came from one sample sequenced in a study of T-cell reconstitution after alpha-beta-depleted transplantation in children listed by TCRdb under 2016. Reading the label with the study, this specimen's treatment or condition is: allogeneic hematopoietic cell transplantation with graft depleted of TCRalphabeta T cells and CD19 B cells. To prepare the library, PCR was applied. For sequencing, an Illumina HiSeq 2500 was employed. TCR libraries were prepared with molecular barcoding, using unique molecular identifiers to normalize TCRbeta repertoire quantification. Using fastp trimming at Q25 and MiXCR clonotype assembly, TCRdb reanalyzed the public sequencing data and kept in-frame beta chains. Entries are consolidated by CDR3 protein sequence, retaining the most common genes and DNA. The sample table holds a few hundred thousand distinct CDR3 sequences, of which roughly 17% were seen once. In total, the top ten clones hold around 28% of the sample.

The starting material was PBMCs, mostly from graft donor cells, obtained 360 days after TCRalphabeta/CD19-depleted stem cell transplant. The receptors here all came from a boy less than two years old who had a stem cell transplant for Wiskott-Aldrich syndrome, so the T cells may come from the graft donor.

The chain links TRBV4-3 to TRBJ2-7; 7 bases are a match to TRBD1. Trimming at V came to 4 bases and at J to 5 bases, leaving 14 bases not matched to a gene. The length of the CDR3 is 16 residues. Looked up from germline, CDR1 is LGHNA and CDR2 is YSLEER. Here the CDR3 DNA reads TGCGCCAGCAGCCTAAGGGGTGGGGGACAGATCGACGAGCAGTACTTC. Protein product: CASSLRGGGQIDEQYF.

This clonotype appeared a few times. The chain joins TRBV5-1 to TRBJ2-5, with 8 bases identical to TRBD1. V was clipped by 0 bases and J by 4 bases; unmatched bases: 2. Germline V CDR1 and CDR2: SGHRS, YFSETQ. The CDR3 spans 14 residues. CDR3 coding DNA: TGCGCCAGCAGCTTGGAAGGGACAGGAGAGACCCAGTACTTC. Translated: CASSLEGTGETQYF. Full variable domain (rest looked up from reference TRBV5-1 and TRBJ2-5): KAGVTQTPRYLIKTRGQQVTLSCSPISGHRSVSWYQQTPGQGLQFLFEYFSETQRNKGNFPGRFSGRQFSNSRSEMNVSTLELGDSALYLCASSLEGTGETQYFGPGTRLLVL.

CDR3 amino acids: CASGRTSGSANEQFF. CDR3 nucleotide sequence: TGTGCCAGTGGGCGGACTAGCGGGAGTGCGAATGAGCAGTTCTTC. The V gene is TRBV6-1, the J gene TRBJ2-1, with TRBD2 identical over 13 bases. The length of the CDR3 is 15 residues. Trimming removed 9 bases from V and 7 bases from J; junction bases left unmatched: 9. Germline CDR1 MNHNS, CDR2 SASEGT.

The V gene is TRBV20-1, the J gene TRBJ1-4; D is unclear. Between the trimmed V and J ends, which lost 3 bases and 5 bases, there was a span of 10 bases. Germline V gives CDR1 DFQATT, CDR2 SNEGSKA (reference sequence). The CDR3 length is 13 residues. The CDR3 DNA follows: TGCAGTGCTAGGGCTTTAGGGAATGAAAAACTGTTTTTT. Protein sequence: CSARALGNEKLFF.

V and J are TRBV12-3 or TRBV12-4 and TRBJ2-1; D uncertain. Trimming left V 0 bases short and J 5 bases short, with 14 bases between. This CDR3 comprises 16 residues. CDR3 sequence reads: CASSLALHGPNNEQFF. DNA for the CDR3: TGTGCCAGCAGTTTAGCACTCCACGGACCCAACAATGAGCAGTTCTTC.

The chain employs TRBV6-2 or TRBV6-3 and TRBJ2-2; D call uncertain. The V and J ends lost 4 bases and 1 base respectively, with 7 bases between them. Germline CDR1 and CDR2: MNHEY and SVGEGT. This CDR3 region has 14 residues. The CDR3 DNA reads TGTGCCAGCAGTTGGCAGCGGAACACCGGGGAGCTGTTTTTT. As protein: CASSWQRNTGELFF.

This clonotype was seen a few times. The gene calls are TRBV12-3 or TRBV12-4 and TRBJ1-6; TRBD1 agrees at 9 bases. This CDR3 contains 13 residues. The V segment lost 3 bases and the J segment 15 bases; nucleotides outside the gene matches: 6. The CDR3 loop is CASSFDDRGFLHF. CDR3 nucleotides: TGTGCCAGCAGTTTTGACGACAGGGGGTTCCTCCACTTT.

The J gene is TRBJ2-7, the V gene TRBV6-5, with unresolved D. Looked up from germline, CDR1 is MNHEY and CDR2 is SVGAGI. The ends were cut back, 2 bases at V and 0 bases at J, with 11 bases in the middle. The CDR3 contains 15 residues. The CDR3 DNA follows: TGTGCCAGCAGTTACGCCCCCGGGCTCTCCTACGAGCAGTACTTC. Residues: CASSYAPGLSYEQYF.

The J gene is TRBJ2-1, the V gene TRBV7-2; 7 positions match TRBD2. The CDR3 length is 16 residues. The J segment lost 6 bases and the V segment lost 5 bases, leaving 13 bases of the junction unmatched. CDR1 and CDR2 from the germline V gene are SGHTA and FQGNSA. CDR3 sequence (DNA): TGTGCCAGCAGCCCTAAGACTAGCCCGTATCGCAATGAGCAGTTCTTC. Amino acid sequence: CASSPKTSPYRNEQFF.

This clonotype showed up just a few times. The chain combines TRBV20-1 with TRBJ2-7; tentatively, D is TRBD2 (5 bases). Germline V gene lookup returns CDR1 DFQATT and CDR2 SNEGSKA (reference sequence). There are 12 residues in the CDR3. CDR3 loop: CSPKGSSYEQYF. CDR3 coding DNA: TGCAGCCCGAAAGGGAGCTCCTACGAGCAGTACTTC.

This chain joins TRBV24-1 and TRBJ2-7; D is ambiguous. The CDR3 consists of 18 residues. The germline V and J ends were trimmed by 3 bases and 0 bases, with 20 bases remaining between them. The germline CDR1 and CDR2 sequences are KGHDR and SFDVKD. The CDR3 DNA reads TGTGCCACCAGTGATCCACAACCCCTGACGGATTACTCCTACGAGCAGTACTTC. Translating gives CATSDPQPLTDYSYEQYF.

The rearrangement joins TRBV20-1 to TRBJ2-1, with D perhaps TRBD1 or TRBD2 (5 bases each). This CDR3 spans 15 amino acids. Germline-derived CDR1 and CDR2 are DFQATT and SNEGSKA (reference sequence). With 2 bases removed from V and 6 bases from J, the gap between germline ends came to 17 bases. The CDR3 sequence: CSARFPGLGGNEQFF. The DNA for the CDR3 is TGCAGTGCTAGATTCCCCGGACTTGGGGGCAATGAGCAGTTCTTC.

V and J are TRBV6-5 and TRBJ2-4; D is possibly TRBD2 (6 bases). Per the germline V gene, CDR1 is MNHEY and CDR2 is SVGAGI. Trimming removed 0 bases from V and 8 bases from J, with 17 bases in between. CDR3 size: 16 residues. CDR3 residues: CASSYSRRGSRDIQYF. DNA for the CDR3: TGTGCCAGCAGTTACTCGAGGAGGGGTAGTAGGGACATTCAGTACTTC.

This clonotype appeared a few times. This chain links TRBV28 with TRBJ2-7, with a tentative D call TRBD1 (6 bases). CDR3 length equals 14 residues. CDR1 and CDR2 (germline): MDHEN, SYDVKM. Trimming stripped 2 bases from V and 3 bases from J, with 11 bases between. CDR3 amino acids: CASSLQQGNYEQYF. DNA for the CDR3: TGTGCCAGCAGTTTACAACAGGGAAACTACGAGCAGTACTTC.

The CDR3 loop is CSVSVTGMGSEQYF. CDR3 DNA sequence: TGCAGCGTTTCAGTGACAGGGATGGGGTCCGAGCAGTACTTC. The rearrangement uses TRBV29-1 and TRBJ2-7; TRBD1 matches at 7 bases. From germline, CDR1 is SQVTM and CDR2 ANQGSEA. The CDR3 is 14 amino acids. Losses at the gene ends were 5 bases for V and 6 bases for J; bases not matched to a gene: 13.

This clonotype was observed many times. The V call is TRBV12-3 or TRBV12-4, the J call TRBJ1-5; D not certain. Trimming removed 1 base at V and 5 bases at J, with 3 bases between. This CDR3 comprises 12 residues. In DNA, the CDR3 is TGTGCCAGCAGTTTAGGAGATCAGCCCCAGCATTTT. It translates to CASSLGDQPQHF.

Only a few counts were recorded for this clonotype. This chain links TRBV10-3 with TRBJ2-7, with a weak D call TRBD2 (6 bases). CDR3 length: 15 residues. CDR1 is ENHRY and CDR2 is SYGVKD in the germline V gene. The ends were cut back, 4 bases at V and 3 bases at J, with 16 bases in the middle. The CDR3 protein is CAISGRLGVGYEQYF. CDR3 in DNA: TGTGCCATCAGTGGGAGACTAGGAGTTGGCTACGAGCAGTACTTC.

This clonotype showed up just a few times. V usage is TRBV29-1 and J usage is TRBJ2-3; maybe TRBD2 (6 bases). The CDR3 extends over 14 amino acids. Germline CDR1 SQVTM, CDR2 ANQGSEA. Trimming removed 5 bases from V and 2 bases from J, with 14 bases in between. The CDR3 coding sequence is TGCAGCGTTTACAGCGGGCGGGTCACAGATACGCAGTATTTT. Its translation is CSVYSGRVTDTQYF.